This entry is about one T cell receptor beta chain. Its antigen is as yet unknown. When sampled, the donors appeared nominally healthy, though they likely had unrecorded immune exposures. The data are from a study of cytomegalovirus exposure and HLA in healthy donors. Broader study findings: The number of N-insertions in an Asian-associated ancestry cluster was reportedly below the 666-donor mean in a later analysis. Likely technical artifact: a cluster of highly shared sequence variants. While the bulk of TCR sequences proved rare, some public TCRs turned up in many donors.

Germline-derived CDR1 and CDR2 are SGHKS and YYEKEE (reference sequence). The CDR3 is 15 amino acids. V was pared by 3 bases and J by 1 base, with 13 bases between. The PCR employed 60 Vbeta primers together with 13 Jbeta primers. Profiled with immunoSEQ multiplex PCR; TCRdb holds only in-frame clones, not every one. The table lists 99,000 or so clones, roughly two thirds of them singletons. The chain recombines TRBV5-5 with TRBJ1-1; D may be TRBD1 (5 bases). The sequenced material came from PBMCs. This TCR was recovered from a man in his thirties or forties in good health and CMV-seronegative. Written as DNA, the CDR3 is TGTGCCAGCAGCTCTGGGCGGACAAGGAACACTGAAGCTTTCTTT. This gives the protein CASSSGRTRNTEAFF.